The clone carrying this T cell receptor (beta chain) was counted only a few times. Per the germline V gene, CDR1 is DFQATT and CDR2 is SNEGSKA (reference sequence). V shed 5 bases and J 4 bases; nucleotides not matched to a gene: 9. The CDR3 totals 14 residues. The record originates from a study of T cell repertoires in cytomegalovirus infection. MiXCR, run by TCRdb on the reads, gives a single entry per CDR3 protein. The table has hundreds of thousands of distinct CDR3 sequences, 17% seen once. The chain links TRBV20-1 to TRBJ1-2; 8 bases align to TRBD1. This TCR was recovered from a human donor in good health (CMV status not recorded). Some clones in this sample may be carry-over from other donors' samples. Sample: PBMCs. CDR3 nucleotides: TGCAGTGCTCCCGGACAGGGAGATGGCTATGGCTACACCTTC. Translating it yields CSAPGQGDGYGYTF.